The rows below give T cell receptor beta chains drawn from one sample of a study of multiple sclerosis patients with progressive multifocal leukoencephalopathy. Clones were sequenced by immunoSEQ multiplex PCR, and TCRdb holds only the in-frame ones, with some missing. The data contain fewer than 40,000 clones, 87% of them singletons. The source was PBMCs, collected from a patient treated with natalizumab. Every receptor here comes from a human donor with progressive multifocal leukoencephalopathy. CDR3s include the opening cysteine and the closing phenylalanine or tryptophan.

>TRBV5-4|TRBJ1-1
CASSGGDALNTEAFF
>TRBV12-5|TRBJ2-7
CASGLVLTASGKTDEQYF
>TRBV13|TRBJ2-2
CASSPRAGRIGELFF
>TRBV6-1|TRBJ1-2
CASSLRTGRDYGYTF
>TRBV5-6|TRBJ2-7
CASSTPGDGYEQYF
>TRBV27|TRBJ1-5
CASSSHYMTGTRQPQHF
>TRBV5-1|TRBJ1-4
CASSLAGTGGEKLFF
>TRBV5-4|TRBJ2-1
CASSLERTWNEQFF
>TRBV11-3|TRBJ2-1
CASSSQVDRDEQFF
>TRBV2|TRBJ2-3
CASSVERPGTSGRWGDTQYF
>TRBV6-5|TRBJ1-5
CASRAGTWQYQPQHF
>TRBV9|TRBJ2-1
CASSPRTEYNEQFF
>TRBV7-9|TRBJ1-1
CASSLSTVNTEAFF
>TRBV11-2|TRBJ1-1
CASSPTARDRNTEAFF
>TRBV5-1|TRBJ1-4
CASRSLGTANEKLFF
>TRBV6-5|TRBJ1-1
CASSRSHRGESEAFF
>TRBV6-1|TRBJ2-1
CAGKGPGYEQFF
>TRBV7-2|TRBJ1-3
CASSLEFSGAAGNTIYF
>TRBV2|TRBJ2-3
CASSELWGDTQYF
>TRBV28|TRBJ2-1
CASSRTGPYNEQFF
>TRBV2|TRBJ1-5
CASQRGNNQPQHF
>TRBV19|TRBJ1-1
CASRPTGQGPSTEAFF
>TRBV18|TRBJ1-6
CASSPWEVQGAVNSPLHF
>TRBV12-5|TRBJ1-1
CASGLVRRNTEAFF
>TRBV5-4|TRBJ2-2
CASSKENTGELFF
>TRBV7-2|TRBJ2-1
CASSSWTADNEQFF
>TRBV28|TRBJ2-7
CASRGLAGSLLSYEQYF
>TRBV9|TRBJ2-2
CASSVGQNTGELFF
>TRBV2|TRBJ2-7
CASREEWQGVTYEQYF
>TRBV6-6|TRBJ2-1
CASSYLLGSLYNEQFF
>TRBV4-3|TRBJ2-1
CASSLWTSLTGSFSYNEQFF
>TRBV10-2|TRBJ1-4
CASSGSGGRNEKLFF
>TRBV27|TRBJ2-7
CASSRSGTGFSYEQYF
>TRBV10-3|TRBJ2-3
CAISERETDTQYF
>TRBV7-2|TRBJ2-5
CASSGETGGKGETQYF
>TRBV18|TRBJ2-2
CASSPFNPGKAGELFF
>TRBV7-6|TRBJ2-1
CASRLTSQSYNEQFF
>TRBV6-1|TRBJ2-2
CASNPQGGTGELFF
>TRBV13|TRBJ2-1
CASSLAGSYNEQFF
>TRBV6-6|NA
CASSYSPWTSNYEQYF
>TRBV10-3|TRBJ1-2
CAISESGTAYGYTF
>TRBV28|TRBJ2-7
CASSLWIEGAEQYF
>TRBV9|TRBJ2-7
CASSVNSGSYEQYF
>TRBV4-3|TRBJ1-3
CASSQDSGAALSGNTIYF
>TRBV6-5|TRBJ2-7
CASSYQLAGSYEQYF
>TRBV19|TRBJ2-2
CASRGGGRAAGELFF
>TRBV7-2|TRBJ1-4
CASSPPGQGLVKLFF
>TRBV19|TRBJ2-7
CASHRGSYEQYF
>TRBV4-3|TRBJ2-1
CASSQDRNRLAHNEQFF
>TRBV2|TRBJ2-5
CASSNLGTQQETQYF
>TRBV16|TRBJ2-3
CASWRLAGEDTQYF
>TRBV18|TRBJ2-1
CASSPGLESYNEQFF
>TRBV6-4|TRBJ2-7
CASSEHKAGGFYEQYF
>TRBV19|TRBJ2-5
CASSMGQTLQETQYF
>TRBV25-1|TRBJ1-2
CASSEIEQVDGYTF
>TRBV30|TRBJ2-5
CAWSGGYQETQYF
>TRBV7-3|TRBJ2-7
CASSRGLAGVGEQYF
>TRBV18|TRBJ2-6
CASSPIEGSAGANVLTF
>TRBV19|TRBJ1-1
CASSMYGRGTEAFF